The entry that follows covers one T cell receptor beta chain sequence. Its antigen has not been determined. No base qualities exist here, and no much larger clone lies one base off it. To prepare the library, the immunoSEQ multiplex PCR assay was applied. The table was pulled from immuneACCESS by TCRdb, which kept in-frame rearrangements only. Such tables lose some clones; where checked, under half of the loss comes from unresolved V genes, and the rest has no known cause. For this sample there are under 650 clones; 75% to 85% appear just once. Of the sample, 15% to 20% is held by the ten largest clones. This record comes from a study of T cell repertoires in chronic hepatitis B (dated by TCRdb to the late 2010s). CDR1 and CDR2 are drawn from the germline V gene: SGDLS, YYNGEE. V ends up 2 bases short and J 6 bases short, with an unmatched junction base count of 1. The CDR3 goes from the cysteine to the phenylalanine over 14 residues. The DNA shown is the 42-base CDR3, in frame from base 1.

The sequencing input was total CD8+ T cells from PBMCs. This clonotype originated in a human donor with chronic hepatitis B virus infection. The chain uses TRBV9 and TRBJ1-4, with 10 bases aligning to TRBD1. The CDR3 in this case is CASSVTGGHEKLFF. Read as DNA, the sequence is TGTGCCAGCAGCGTGACAGGGGGCCATGAAAAACTGTTTTTT.